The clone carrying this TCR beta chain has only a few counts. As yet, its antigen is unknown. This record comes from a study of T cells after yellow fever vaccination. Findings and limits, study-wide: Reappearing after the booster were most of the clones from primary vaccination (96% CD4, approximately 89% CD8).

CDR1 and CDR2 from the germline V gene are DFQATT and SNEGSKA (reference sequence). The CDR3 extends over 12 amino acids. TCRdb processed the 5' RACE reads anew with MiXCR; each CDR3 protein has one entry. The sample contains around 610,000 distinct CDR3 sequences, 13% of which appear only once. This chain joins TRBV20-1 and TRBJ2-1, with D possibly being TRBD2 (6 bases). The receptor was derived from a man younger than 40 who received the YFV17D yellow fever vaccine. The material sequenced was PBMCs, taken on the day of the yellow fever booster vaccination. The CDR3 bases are TGCAGCGGGGGAGGCCTCTACAATGAGCAGTTCTTC. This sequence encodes CSGGGLYNEQFF.